This TCR beta chain was documented in a study of cytomegalovirus exposure and HLA in healthy donors. Study-wide points: Sequencing depth across donors, presence/absence analyses assumed, was roughly uniform. HLA alleles showed associations with approximately 15,000 TCR beta sequences in a later analysis, at a 0.05 false discovery rate. Earlier analysis found most TCR beta V segments productive about 90% or about 30% of the time.

Remarks on this clone: What it binds is not known.

PCR employed 60 Vbeta and 13 Jbeta primers. The method was immunoSEQ multiplex PCR; TCRdb's version includes in-frame clones alone and lacks a portion of them. The table records roughly 250,000 clones, about four fifths of them present only once. Sample: PBMCs. This TCR came from a girl aged 2-10 years in good health and CMV-seronegative.

The CDR3: CASSGDRGGYQPQHF. The CDR3 bases are TGTGCCAGCAGCGGGGACCGTGGAGGGTATCAGCCCCAGCATTTT. The V gene is TRBV2, the J gene TRBJ1-5; maybe TRBD1 (5 bases). The germline gives CDR1 SNHLY, CDR2 FYNNEI. The V gene lost 6 bases and the J gene lost 5 bases, with 17 bases spanning the gap. This CDR3 is 15 amino acids long. The whole variable domain, filled in from reference TRBV2 and TRBJ1-5, reads EPEVTQTPSHQVTQMGQEVILRCVPISNHLYFYWYRQILGQKVEFLVSFYNNEISEKSEIFDDQFSVERPDGSNFTLKIRSTKLEDSAMYFCASSGDRGGYQPQHFGDGTRLSIL.